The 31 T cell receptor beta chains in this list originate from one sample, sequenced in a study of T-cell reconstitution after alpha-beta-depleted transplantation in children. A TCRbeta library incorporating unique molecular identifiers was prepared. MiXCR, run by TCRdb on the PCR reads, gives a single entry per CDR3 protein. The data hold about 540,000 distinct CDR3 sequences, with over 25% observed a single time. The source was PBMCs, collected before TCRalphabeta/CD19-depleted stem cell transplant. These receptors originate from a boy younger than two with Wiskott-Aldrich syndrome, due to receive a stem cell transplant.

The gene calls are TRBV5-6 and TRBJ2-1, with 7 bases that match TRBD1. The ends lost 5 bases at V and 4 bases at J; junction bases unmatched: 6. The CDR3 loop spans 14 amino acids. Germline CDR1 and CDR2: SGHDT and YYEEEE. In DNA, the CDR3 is TGTGCCAGCAGTTGGGGGACAGATTACAATGAGCAGTTCTTC. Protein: CASSWGTDYNEQFF.

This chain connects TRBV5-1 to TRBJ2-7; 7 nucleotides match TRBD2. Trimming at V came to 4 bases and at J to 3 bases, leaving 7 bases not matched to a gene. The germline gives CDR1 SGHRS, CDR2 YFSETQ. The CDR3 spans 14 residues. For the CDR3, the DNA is TGCGCCAGCAGCAGGAGCGGGGTAAACTACGAGCAGTACTTC. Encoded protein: CASSRSGVNYEQYF.

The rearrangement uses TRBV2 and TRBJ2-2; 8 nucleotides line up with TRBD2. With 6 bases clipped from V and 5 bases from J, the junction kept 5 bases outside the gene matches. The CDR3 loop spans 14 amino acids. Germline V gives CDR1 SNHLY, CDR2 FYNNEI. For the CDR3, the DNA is TGTGCCAGCAGGAGCGGGAGTCAGACCGGGGAGCTGTTTTTT. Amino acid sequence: CASRSGSQTGELFF.

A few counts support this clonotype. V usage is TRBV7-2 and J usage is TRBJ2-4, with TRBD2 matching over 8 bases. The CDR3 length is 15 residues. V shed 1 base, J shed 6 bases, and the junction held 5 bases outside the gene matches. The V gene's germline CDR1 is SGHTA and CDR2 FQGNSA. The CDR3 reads CASSLEASGRNIQYF. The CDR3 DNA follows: TGTGCCAGCAGCTTAGAGGCTAGCGGGCGAAACATTCAGTACTTC.

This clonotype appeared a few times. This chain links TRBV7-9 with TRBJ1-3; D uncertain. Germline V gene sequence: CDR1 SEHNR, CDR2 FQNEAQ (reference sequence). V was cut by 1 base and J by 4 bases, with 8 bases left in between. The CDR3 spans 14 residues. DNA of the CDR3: TGTGCCAGCAGCTTAGGTGGAGGAGGAAACACCATATATTTT. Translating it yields CASSLGGGGNTIYF.

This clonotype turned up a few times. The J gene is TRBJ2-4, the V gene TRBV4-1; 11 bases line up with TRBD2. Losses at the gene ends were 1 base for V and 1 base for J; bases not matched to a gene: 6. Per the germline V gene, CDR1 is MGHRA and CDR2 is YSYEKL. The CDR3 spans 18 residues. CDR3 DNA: TGCGCCAGCAGCCAAGCACTAGCGGGAGTGATCGCCAAAAACATTCAGTACTTC. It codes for CASSQALAGVIAKNIQYF.

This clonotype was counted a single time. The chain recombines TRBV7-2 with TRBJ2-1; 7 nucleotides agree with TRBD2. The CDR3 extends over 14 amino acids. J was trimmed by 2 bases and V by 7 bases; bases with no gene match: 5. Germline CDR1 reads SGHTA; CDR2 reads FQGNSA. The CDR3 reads CASMKRGAYNEQFF. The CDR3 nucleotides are TGTGCCAGCATGAAGCGGGGAGCCTACAATGAGCAGTTCTTC.

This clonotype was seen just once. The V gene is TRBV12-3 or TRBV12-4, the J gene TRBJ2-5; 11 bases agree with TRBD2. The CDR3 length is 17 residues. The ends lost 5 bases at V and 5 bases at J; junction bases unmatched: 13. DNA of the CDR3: TGTGCCAGCAGTCCGAAGCGTCCGACTAGCGGGAATGAGACCCAGTACTTC. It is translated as CASSPKRPTSGNETQYF.

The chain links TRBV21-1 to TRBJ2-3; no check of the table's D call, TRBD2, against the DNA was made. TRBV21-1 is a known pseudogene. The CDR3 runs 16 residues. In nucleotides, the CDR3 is TGTGCCAGCAGCAAATTTTCGGGAGCTAAAGCAGATACGCAGTATTTT. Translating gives CASSKFSGAKADTQYF.

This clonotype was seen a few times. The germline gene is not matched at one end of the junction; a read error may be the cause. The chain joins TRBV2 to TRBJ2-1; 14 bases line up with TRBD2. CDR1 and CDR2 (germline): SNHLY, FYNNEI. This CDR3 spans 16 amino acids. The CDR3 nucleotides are TGCGCCAGCAGCGGGACTAGCGGGAGCTCCTACAATGAGCAGTTCTTC. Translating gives CASSGTSGSSYNEQFF.

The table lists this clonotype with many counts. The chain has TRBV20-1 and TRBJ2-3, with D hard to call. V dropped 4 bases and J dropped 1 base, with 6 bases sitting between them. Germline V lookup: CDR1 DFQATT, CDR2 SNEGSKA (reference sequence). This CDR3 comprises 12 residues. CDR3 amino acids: CSANPGTDTQYF. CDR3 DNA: TGCAGTGCTAACCCCGGCACAGATACGCAGTATTTT.

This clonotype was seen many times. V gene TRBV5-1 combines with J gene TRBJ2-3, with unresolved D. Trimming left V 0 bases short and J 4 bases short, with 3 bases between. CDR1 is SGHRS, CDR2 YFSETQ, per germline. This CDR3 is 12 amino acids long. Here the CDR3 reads CASSLAPDTQYF. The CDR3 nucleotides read TGCGCCAGCAGCTTGGCCCCAGATACGCAGTATTTT.

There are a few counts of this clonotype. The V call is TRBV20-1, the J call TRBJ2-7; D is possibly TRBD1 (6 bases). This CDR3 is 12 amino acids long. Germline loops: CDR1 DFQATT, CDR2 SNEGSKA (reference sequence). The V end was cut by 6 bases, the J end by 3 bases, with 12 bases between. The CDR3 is CSAPRDIYEQYF. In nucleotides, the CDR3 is TGCAGTGCCCCCCGGGACATCTACGAGCAGTACTTC.

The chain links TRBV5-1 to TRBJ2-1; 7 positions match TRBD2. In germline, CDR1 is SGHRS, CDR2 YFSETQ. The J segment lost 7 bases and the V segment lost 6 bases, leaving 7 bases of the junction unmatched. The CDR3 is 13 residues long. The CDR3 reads CASNSALANEQFF. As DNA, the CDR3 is TGCGCCAGCAACTCGGCACTAGCGAATGAGCAGTTCTTC.

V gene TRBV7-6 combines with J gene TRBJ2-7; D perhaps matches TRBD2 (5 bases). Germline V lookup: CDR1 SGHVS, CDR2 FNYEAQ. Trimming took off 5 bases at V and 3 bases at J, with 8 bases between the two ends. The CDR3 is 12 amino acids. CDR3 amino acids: CASSPGDYEQYF. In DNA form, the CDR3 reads TGTGCCAGCAGCCCCGGGGACTACGAGCAGTACTTC.

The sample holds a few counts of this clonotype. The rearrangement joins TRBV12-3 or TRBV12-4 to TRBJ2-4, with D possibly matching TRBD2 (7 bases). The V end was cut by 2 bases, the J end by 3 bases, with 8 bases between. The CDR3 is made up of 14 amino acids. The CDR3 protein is CASSLRGGKNIQYF. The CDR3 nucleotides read TGTGCCAGCAGTTTAAGGGGGGGCAAAAACATTCAGTACTTC.

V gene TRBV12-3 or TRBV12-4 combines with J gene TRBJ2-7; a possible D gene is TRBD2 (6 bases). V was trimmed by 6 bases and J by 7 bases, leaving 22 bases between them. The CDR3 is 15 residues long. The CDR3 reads CASSHRSGTYYEQYF. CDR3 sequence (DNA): TGTGCCAGCAGCCATCGTAGCGGCACCTACTATGAGCAGTACTTC.

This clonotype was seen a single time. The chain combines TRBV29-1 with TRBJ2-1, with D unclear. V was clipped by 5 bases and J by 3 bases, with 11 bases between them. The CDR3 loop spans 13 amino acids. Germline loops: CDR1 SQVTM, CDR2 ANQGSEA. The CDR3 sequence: CSVFRDVYNEQFF. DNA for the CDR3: TGCAGCGTTTTCCGCGACGTCTACAATGAGCAGTTCTTC.

The CDR3 DNA reads TGTGCCAGCAGCTTAGTTAACGACCTTTATAGCTCCTACAATGAGCAGTTCTTC. Translating gives CASSLVNDLYSSYNEQFF. The V and J genes are TRBV11-2 and TRBJ2-1; D ambiguous. Germline-derived CDR1 and CDR2 are SGHAT and FQNNGV. The CDR3 covers 18 residues. The V and J ends lost 1 base and 0 bases respectively, with 16 bases between them.

CDR3 bases: TGTGCCAGCTCACCAGCTGCAGGGGGGGACGAGCAGTACTTC. Translation: CASSPAAGGDEQYF. This chain uses TRBV18 with TRBJ2-7, with D perhaps TRBD1 or TRBD2 (7 bases each). The CDR3 has 14 amino acids. Trimming took 2 bases from V and 5 from J, leaving 13 bases between them. Per germline, CDR1 KGHSH and CDR2 LQKENI.

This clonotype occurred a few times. CDR3 coding DNA: TGTGCCACCAGCAGAGATGCTTCGGGCAGGGGATTGAACGAGCAGTACTTC. Protein product: CATSRDASGRGLNEQYF. This chain connects TRBV15 to TRBJ2-7, with D possibly matching TRBD1 (6 bases). CDR1 and CDR2 from the germline V gene are LNHNV and YYDKDF (reference sequence). This CDR3 is 17 amino acids long. Between the trimmed V and J ends, which lost 0 bases and 5 bases, there was a span of 20 bases.

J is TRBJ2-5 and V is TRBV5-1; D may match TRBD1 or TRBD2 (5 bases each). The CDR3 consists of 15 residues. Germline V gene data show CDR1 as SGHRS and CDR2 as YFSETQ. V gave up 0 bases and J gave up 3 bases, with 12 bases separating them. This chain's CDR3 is CASSLEWGPEETQYF. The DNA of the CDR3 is TGCGCCAGCAGCTTGGAATGGGGACCCGAAGAGACCCAGTACTTC.

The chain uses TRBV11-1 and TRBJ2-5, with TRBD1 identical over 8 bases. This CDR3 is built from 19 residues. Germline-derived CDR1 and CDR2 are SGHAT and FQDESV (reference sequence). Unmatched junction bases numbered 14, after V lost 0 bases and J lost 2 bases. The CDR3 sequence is CASSLAGPKTGTGQETQYF. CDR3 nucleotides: TGTGCCAGCAGCTTAGCTGGTCCTAAGACCGGGACAGGTCAAGAGACCCAGTACTTC.

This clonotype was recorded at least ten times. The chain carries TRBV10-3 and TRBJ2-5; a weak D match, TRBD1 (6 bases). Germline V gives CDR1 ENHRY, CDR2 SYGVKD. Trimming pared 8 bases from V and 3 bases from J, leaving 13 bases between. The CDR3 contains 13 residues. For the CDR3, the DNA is TGTGCCATCCAAGAGGGGGAAAAAGAGACCCAGTACTTC. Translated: CAIQEGEKETQYF.

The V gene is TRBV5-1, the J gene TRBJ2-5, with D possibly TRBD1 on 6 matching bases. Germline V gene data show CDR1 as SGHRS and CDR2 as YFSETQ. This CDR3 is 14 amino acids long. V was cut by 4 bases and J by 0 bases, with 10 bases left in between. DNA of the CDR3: TGCGCCAGCAGCCTCTGGACAGACCAAGAGACCCAGTACTTC. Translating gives CASSLWTDQETQYF.

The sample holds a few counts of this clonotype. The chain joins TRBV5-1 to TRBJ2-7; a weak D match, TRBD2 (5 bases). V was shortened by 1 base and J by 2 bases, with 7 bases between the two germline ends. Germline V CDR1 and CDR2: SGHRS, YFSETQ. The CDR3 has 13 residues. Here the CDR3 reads CASSLWRAYEQYF. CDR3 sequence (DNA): TGCGCCAGCAGCTTGTGGCGGGCCTACGAGCAGTACTTC.

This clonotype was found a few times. DNA of the CDR3: TGCAGCGGGTCAGGGAATGAAGAGACCCAGTACTTC. It translates to CSGSGNEETQYF. The chain carries TRBV29-1 and TRBJ2-5; D perhaps matches TRBD1 (5 bases). The CDR3 is 12 amino acids. Germline V gene lookup returns CDR1 SQVTM and CDR2 ANQGSEA. Trimming pared 7 bases from V and 3 bases from J, leaving 12 bases between.

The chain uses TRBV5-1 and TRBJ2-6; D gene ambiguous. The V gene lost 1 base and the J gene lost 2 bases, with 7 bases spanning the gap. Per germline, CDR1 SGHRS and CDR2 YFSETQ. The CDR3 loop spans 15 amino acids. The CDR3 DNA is TGCGCCAGCAGCTTGACGGAAACTGGGGCCAACGTCCTGACTTTC. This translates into CASSLTETGANVLTF.

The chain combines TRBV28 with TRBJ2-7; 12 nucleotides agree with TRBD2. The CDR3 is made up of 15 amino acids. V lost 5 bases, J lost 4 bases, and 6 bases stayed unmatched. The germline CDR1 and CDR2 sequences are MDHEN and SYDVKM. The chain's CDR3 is CASSQLAGGTYEQYF. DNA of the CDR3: TGTGCCAGCAGTCAACTAGCGGGGGGTACGTACGAGCAGTACTTC.

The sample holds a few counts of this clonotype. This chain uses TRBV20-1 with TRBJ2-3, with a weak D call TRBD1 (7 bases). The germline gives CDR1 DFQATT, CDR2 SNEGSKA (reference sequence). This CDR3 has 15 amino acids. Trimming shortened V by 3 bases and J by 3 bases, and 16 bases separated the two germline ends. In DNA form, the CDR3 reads TGCAGTGCTAGTCGCGGGGACAGACAAACAGATACGCAGTATTTT. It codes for CSASRGDRQTDTQYF.

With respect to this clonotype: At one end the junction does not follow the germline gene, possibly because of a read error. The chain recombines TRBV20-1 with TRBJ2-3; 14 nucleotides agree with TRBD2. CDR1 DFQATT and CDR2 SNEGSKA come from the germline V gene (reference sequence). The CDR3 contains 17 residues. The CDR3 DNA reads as TGCTGTGCTAGAGGGACTAGCGGGAGTGGAAGCACAGATACGCAGTATTTT. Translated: CCARGTSGSGSTDTQYF.